The next 27 T cell receptor beta chains were all read from a single sample in a study of response to subunit inactivated influenza vaccine. TCRdb recomputed calls from the RT-PCR reads with MiXCR, one row per CDR3 protein. Of approximately 700,000 distinct CDR3 sequences listed, 15% to 19% are singletons. The specimen was PBMCs from blood, collected 11 to 12 days after vaccination. These receptors were collected from a man in his forties or fifties who received an inactivated influenza vaccine.

This clonotype was picked up many times. The chain uses TRBV7-2 and TRBJ2-7; 8 nucleotides match TRBD2. The CDR3 has 15 amino acids. Looked up from germline, CDR1 is SGHTA and CDR2 is FQGNSA. J gave up 3 bases and V 1 base, and 5 bases lay outside the gene matches. The CDR3 spells CASSLEAGGVYEQYF. The CDR3, as DNA: TGTGCCAGCAGCTTAGAGGCGGGGGGCGTCTACGAGCAGTACTTC.

This clonotype came up many times. The rearrangement joins TRBV11-2 to TRBJ2-1; 9 nucleotides match TRBD2. With V trimmed by 5 bases and J by 3 bases, 5 bases remained unmatched. Germline values: CDR1 SGHAT, CDR2 FQNNGV. This CDR3 has 15 amino acids. The CDR3 nucleotides are TGTGCCAGCAGCCTCAGCGGGGGGATCTACAATGAGCAGTTCTTC. The encoded protein is CASSLSGGIYNEQFF.

The chain carries TRBV20-1 and TRBJ2-5; weak D call: TRBD2 (5 bases). V was pared by 0 bases and J by 2 bases, with 13 bases between. Per germline, CDR1 DFQATT and CDR2 SNEGSKA (reference sequence). This CDR3 has 15 residues. Written as DNA, the CDR3 is TGCAGTGCTAGAGATTTCCGAGGGAAGCAAGAGACCCAGTACTTC. Its translation: CSARDFRGKQETQYF.

The J gene is TRBJ1-1, the V gene TRBV7-9, with a tentative D call TRBD1 (5 bases). Germline V gives CDR1 SEHNR, CDR2 FQNEAQ (reference sequence). The CDR3 is 14 amino acids. V was pared by 4 bases and J by 5 bases, with 14 bases between. The CDR3 DNA is TGTGCCAGCAGCTCTTTTATCGGGGGAACTGAAGCTTTCTTT. It specifies CASSSFIGGTEAFF.

This clonotype was recorded many times. V usage is TRBV5-1 and J usage is TRBJ2-4, with D perhaps TRBD1 (5 bases). There are 15 residues in the CDR3. From germline, CDR1 is SGHRS and CDR2 YFSETQ. V dropped 3 bases and J dropped 4 bases, with 14 bases sitting between them. CDR3 amino acids: CASSWGPGPKNIQYF. CDR3 coding DNA: TGCGCCAGCAGCTGGGGCCCGGGTCCTAAAAACATTCAGTACTTC.

The rearrangement joins TRBV20-1 to TRBJ2-5; TRBD2 matches 11 bases. V lost 3 bases and J lost 1; bases outside the gene matches: 7. Germline loops: CDR1 DFQATT, CDR2 SNEGSKA (reference sequence). The CDR3 has 16 residues. The CDR3 is CSASGTSGQVQETQYF. The CDR3, as DNA: TGCAGTGCTAGCGGGACTAGCGGACAAGTCCAAGAGACCCAGTACTTC.

This clonotype showed up just a few times. The rearrangement links TRBV10-3 to TRBJ2-7; possible D gene TRBD2, 6 bases. The germline V and J ends were trimmed by 6 bases and 6 bases, with 21 bases remaining between them. This CDR3 region has 15 residues. Germline V gene lookup returns CDR1 ENHRY and CDR2 SYGVKD. CDR3 nucleotides: TGTGCCATCAGCCAACAACTAGCTGATGTAAGCGAGCAGTACTTC. This encodes CAISQQLADVSEQYF.

This clonotype was detected only a few times. The J gene is TRBJ1-1, the V gene TRBV29-1; D call uncertain. In germline, CDR1 is SQVTM, CDR2 ANQGSEA. The CDR3 is made up of 12 amino acids. V lost 2 bases and J 5 bases, leaving 9 bases between the germline ends. The CDR3 nucleotides read TGCAGCGTTGAAACCGGGTTGACTGAAGCTTTCTTT. Translated, it gives CSVETGLTEAFF.

This clonotype has a handful of counts. This chain links TRBV14 with TRBJ2-1, with D uncertain. Deletions cut 2 bases from V and 0 bases from J, with 11 bases between. The CDR3 has 16 amino acids. In germline, CDR1 is SGHDN, CDR2 FVKESK. CDR3 residues: CASSQLSWSSYNEQFF. The CDR3 DNA reads TGTGCCAGCAGCCAACTTTCTTGGAGCTCCTACAATGAGCAGTTCTTC.

V usage is TRBV18 and J usage is TRBJ2-5; D perhaps matches TRBD2 (6 bases). From germline, CDR1 is KGHSH and CDR2 LQKENI. Trimming removed 1 base from V and 3 bases from J, with 6 bases in between. The CDR3 consists of 13 residues. CDR3: CASSPQREETQYF. DNA for the CDR3: TGTGCCAGCTCACCACAGCGGGAAGAGACCCAGTACTTC. The whole variable domain, filled in from reference TRBV18 and TRBJ2-5, reads NAGVMQNPRHLVRRRGQEARLRCSPMKGHSHVYWYRQLPEEGLKFMVYLQKENIIDESGMPKERFSAEFPKEGPSILRIQQVVRGDSAAYFCASSPQREETQYFGPGTRLLVL.

The rearrangement uses TRBV12-3 or TRBV12-4 and TRBJ2-3; 9 positions agree with TRBD2. The CDR3 spans 19 residues. Losses at the gene ends were 3 bases for V and 2 bases for J; bases not matched to a gene: 15. In nucleotides, the CDR3 is TGTGCCAGCAGTTTTCCTCCTAGCGGGGCTTTGAGACACACAGATACGCAGTATTTT. Protein: CASSFPPSGALRHTDTQYF.

The chain recombines TRBV3-2 with TRBJ2-3; TRBD2 was called by the table and not checked on the DNA. TRBV3-2 is labeled a pseudogene. The CDR3 has 17 amino acids. The DNA of the CDR3 is TGTGCCTCCACCCTAACTAGCGGGGGGGCGTGGTCAGATACGCAGTATTTT. This encodes CASTLTSGGAWSDTQYF.

This clonotype occurred a few times. J is TRBJ2-1 and V is TRBV11-2, with TRBD1 matching over 7 bases. Germline V gene lookup returns CDR1 SGHAT and CDR2 FQNNGV. CDR3 length equals 18 residues. The ends lost 4 bases at V and 7 bases at J; junction bases unmatched: 19. The CDR3 nucleotides are TGTGCCAGCAGCTCCCTGGGTAGGGGGACAGTCAGGAGGAATGAGCAGTTCTTC. Amino acid sequence: CASSSLGRGTVRRNEQFF. The full variable domain, its missing parts supplied by reference TRBV11-2 and TRBJ2-1, is EAGVAQSPRYKIIEKRQSVAFWCNPISGHATLYWYQQILGQGPKLLIQFQNNGVVDDSQLPKDRFSAERLKGVDSTLKIQPAKLEDSAVYLCASSSLGRGTVRRNEQFFGPGTRLTVL.

This clonotype was observed a few times. V usage is TRBV4-2 and J usage is TRBJ1-4; 8 bases match TRBD1. CDR1 is LGHNA and CDR2 is YNFKEQ in the germline V gene. This CDR3 contains 16 residues. The junction had 6 bases not matched to a gene; V was cut back by 0 bases and J by 6 bases. The chain's CDR3 is CASSQDRGQVYEKLFF. The CDR3 nucleotides are TGTGCCAGCAGCCAAGATCGGGGACAGGTGTATGAAAAACTGTTTTTT.

There are a few counts of this clonotype. The chain joins TRBV7-9 to TRBJ2-5, with D perhaps matching TRBD2 (5 bases). V lost 2 bases and J 4 bases, leaving 14 bases between the germline ends. In germline, CDR1 is SEHNR, CDR2 FQNEAQ (reference sequence). The CDR3 is made up of 15 amino acids. The CDR3 DNA reads TGTGCCAGCAGCTTACCCGGTGGTCGGGGAGAGACCCAGTACTTC. Its translation is CASSLPGGRGETQYF.

This clonotype appeared a few times. The CDR3 nucleotides read TGTGCCAGCAGCTTGGGGGCCGTCGAGCAGTACTTC. This codes for CASSLGAVEQYF. The rearrangement links TRBV5-4 to TRBJ2-7; D unclear. V lost 0 bases, J lost 6 bases, and 7 bases lay in between. Germline values: CDR1 SGHNT, CDR2 YYREEE (reference sequence). The CDR3 extends over 12 amino acids.

V and J are TRBV15 and TRBJ1-2, with 11 nucleotides matching TRBD1. The V segment lost 1 base and the J segment 4 bases; nucleotides outside the gene matches: 2. CDR1 and CDR2 (germline): LNHNV, YYDKDF (reference sequence). The CDR3 consists of 15 residues. The CDR3 loop reads CATSRGTGGAYGYTF. In DNA form, the CDR3 reads TGTGCCACCAGCAGAGGGACAGGGGGCGCCTATGGCTACACCTTC.

The chain combines TRBV4-1 with TRBJ2-3; 8 bases fit TRBD2. The CDR3 contains 15 residues. Germline trimming cut 4 bases from V and 4 bases from J; bases unmatched to any gene: 7. Germline CDR1 and CDR2: MGHRA and YSYEKL. CDR3 sequence: CASSRGLARPDTQYF. The CDR3 nucleotides are TGCGCCAGCAGCCGTGGACTAGCCCGCCCAGATACGCAGTATTTT.

This clonotype was detected only a few times. V and J are TRBV6-2 or TRBV6-3 and TRBJ2-1; 9 nucleotides line up with TRBD2. The CDR3 loop spans 16 amino acids. Germline CDR1 and CDR2: MNHEY and SVGEGT. Trimming removed 5 bases from V and 5 bases from J; junction bases left unmatched: 10. The CDR3 DNA sequence: TGTGCCAGCAGTACCATCAGCGGGGGGAAGAACAATGAGCAGTTCTTC. Protein: CASSTISGGKNNEQFF.

This clonotype was detected only a few times. The chain has TRBV12-3 or TRBV12-4 and TRBJ2-7, with TRBD1 matching 9 bases. The CDR3 is 14 amino acids. V dropped 6 bases and J dropped 5; count of bases not matched to a gene: 8. CDR3 in amino acids: CASSRDREFNEQYF. CDR3 nucleotide sequence: TGTGCCAGCAGCCGGGACAGGGAATTCAACGAGCAGTACTTC.

The gene calls are TRBV14 and TRBJ1-2; no clear D gene. V shed 4 bases and J shed 4 bases, with 13 bases lying between them. CDR1 and CDR2 (germline): SGHDN, FVKESK. This CDR3 contains 14 residues. The CDR3 DNA is TGTGCCAGCAGCCGATCTTCGCGGGGCTATGGCTACACCTTC. Translated: CASSRSSRGYGYTF.

The chain employs TRBV5-8 and TRBJ2-1, with TRBD2 identical over 8 bases. The CDR3 runs 16 residues. Germline V gene data show CDR1 as SGHTS and CDR2 as YDEGEE. V gave up 4 bases and J gave up 8 bases; unmatched junction bases: 14. The CDR3 DNA is TGTGCCAGCAGCCCCCTTGGTAGCGGGATGGGCGATGAGCAGTTCTTC. Its translation is CASSPLGSGMGDEQFF.

Many counts were recorded for this clonotype. The J gene is TRBJ1-1, the V gene TRBV12-3 or TRBV12-4, with D unclear. The CDR3 length is 13 residues. Trimming cost V 3 bases and J 1 base, with 6 bases left between them. The CDR3 DNA is TGTGCCAGCAGTTTTTCCAGGAACACTGAAGCTTTCTTT. Encoded protein: CASSFSRNTEAFF.

This clonotype was detected only a few times. The V and J genes are TRBV7-6 and TRBJ2-3; D is undetermined. Between the trimmed V and J ends, which lost 5 bases and 2 bases, there was a span of 20 bases. The germline gives CDR1 SGHVS, CDR2 FNYEAQ. The CDR3 is made up of 17 amino acids. The CDR3 DNA sequence: TGTGCCAGCAGCCAACGTCGGCTCGGCAGGTACACAGATACGCAGTATTTT. Translated, it gives CASSQRRLGRYTDTQYF.

This clonotype was counted ten times or more. The chain's CDR3 is CASSLGTGYNEQFF. The CDR3 nucleotides are TGTGCCAGCAGCTTGGGGACAGGGTACAATGAGCAGTTCTTC. The J gene is TRBJ2-1, the V gene TRBV7-2; 9 nucleotides match TRBD1. Germline CDR1 is SGHTA and CDR2 is FQGNSA. There are 14 residues in the CDR3. V trimming: 3 bases; J trimming: 4 bases; junction bases outside the gene matches: 1.

The V and J genes are TRBV7-9 and TRBJ2-3; no firm D call. The germline V gene has CDR1 SEHNR and CDR2 FQNEAQ (reference sequence). The CDR3 is 12 amino acids. The V end lost 1 base, the J end lost 6 bases, and 5 bases lay between the germline ends. The CDR3 sequence: CASSLEYDTQYF. CDR3 nucleotides: TGTGCCAGCAGCTTAGAATACGATACGCAGTATTTT.

This sequence joins TRBV30 and TRBJ2-7; D is perhaps TRBD2 (6 bases). Germline values: CDR1 GTSNPN, CDR2 SVGIG (reference sequence). The CDR3 spans 14 residues. The germline V and J ends were trimmed by 2 bases and 5 bases, with 16 bases remaining between them. The CDR3 nucleotides read TGTGCCTGGAGTTCCGGAGGGCTGGCCCACGAGCAGTACTTC. Translated: CAWSSGGLAHEQYF.